This TCR beta chain was profiled in a study of T cell repertoires in aging, cancer and after chemotherapy. Findings and caveats of the study: These repertoire data do not allow conclusions about immunological memory after chemotherapy.

Rearranged V-D-J TRB sequences were amplified with a mixed TRB-A/B primer pool. TCRdb processed the multiplex PCR reads anew with MiXCR; each CDR3 protein has one entry. The sample shows about 11,000 distinct CDR3 sequences, more than 35% of them seen only once. As for this clonotype: Its antigen is still unknown.

The ends were cut back, 5 bases at V and 0 bases at J, with 22 bases in the middle. Germline CDR1 and CDR2: MNHEY and SVGAGI. CDR3 length: 19 residues. Amplification of TCR beta used genomic DNA extracted from peripheral blood. Sequences were obtained from blood. The chain links TRBV6-5 to TRBJ1-4; D perhaps matches TRBD1 (6 bases). This sequence originates from a human donor in good health. The CDR3 is CASSPLLGGRSPTNEKLFF. CDR3 nucleotide sequence: TGTGCCAGCAGTCCCCTCCTCGGGGGCCGTTCTCCAACTAATGAAAAACTGTTTTTT.